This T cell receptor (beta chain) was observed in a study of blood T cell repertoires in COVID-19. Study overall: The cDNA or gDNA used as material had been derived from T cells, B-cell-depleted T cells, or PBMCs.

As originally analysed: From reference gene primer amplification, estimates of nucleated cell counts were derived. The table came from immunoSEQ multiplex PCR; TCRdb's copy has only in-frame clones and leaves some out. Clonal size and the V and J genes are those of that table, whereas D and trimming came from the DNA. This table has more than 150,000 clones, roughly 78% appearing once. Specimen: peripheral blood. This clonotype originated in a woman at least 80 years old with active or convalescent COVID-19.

CDR3 amino acids: CASNDRGVGTGELFF. The DNA of the CDR3 is TGTGCCAGCAATGACAGGGGAGTTGGCACCGGGGAGCTGTTTTTT. The gene calls are TRBV5-6 and TRBJ2-2; 8 nucleotides align to TRBD1. V gave up 6 bases and J gave up 4 bases; unmatched junction bases: 8. This CDR3 comprises 15 residues. The germline V gene has CDR1 SGHDT and CDR2 YYEEEE.